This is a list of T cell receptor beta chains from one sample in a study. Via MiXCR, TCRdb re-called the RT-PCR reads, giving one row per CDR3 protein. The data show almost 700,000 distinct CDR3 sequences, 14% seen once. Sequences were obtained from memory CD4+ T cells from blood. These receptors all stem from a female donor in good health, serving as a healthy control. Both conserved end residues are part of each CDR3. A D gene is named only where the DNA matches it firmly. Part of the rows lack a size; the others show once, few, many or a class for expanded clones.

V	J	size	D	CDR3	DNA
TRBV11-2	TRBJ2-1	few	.	CASTPMGASGTNEQFF	TGTGCCAGCACCCCCATGGGGGCTAGCGGAACCAATGAGCAGTTCTTC
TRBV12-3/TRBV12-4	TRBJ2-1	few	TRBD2	CASSLWEGAQFF	TGTGCCAGCAGTTTGTGGGAGGGCGCCCAGTTCTTC
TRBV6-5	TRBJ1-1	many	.	CASSYEAEAEAFF	TGTGCCAGCAGTTACGAAGCAGAGGCTGAAGCTTTCTTT
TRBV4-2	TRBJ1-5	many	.	CASSQGMDNNQPQHF	TGTGCCAGCAGCCAAGGTATGGACAACAATCAGCCCCAGCATTTT
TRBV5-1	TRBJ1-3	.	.	CASTDQPGQSSGNTIYF	TGCGCCAGCACCGACCAACCGGGACAAAGCTCTGGAAACACCATATATTTT
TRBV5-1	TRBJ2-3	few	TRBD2	CASSRGTSGSTDTQYF	TGCGCCAGCAGCCGGGGGACTAGCGGATCCACAGATACGCAGTATTTT
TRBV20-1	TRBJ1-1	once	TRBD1	CSAEGQDTEAFF	TGCAGTGCTGAGGGACAGGACACTGAAGCTTTCTTT
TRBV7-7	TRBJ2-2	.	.	CASSVRAGELFF	TGTGCCAGCAGCGTAAGAGCCGGGGAGCTGTTTTTT
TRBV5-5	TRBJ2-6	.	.	CASSFGGVTFSEANVLTF	TGTGCCAGCAGCTTTGGAGGGGTAACATTCTCTGAGGCCAACGTCCTGACTTTC
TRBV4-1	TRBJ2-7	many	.	CASSHASGQGAYEQYF	TGCGCCAGCAGCCATGCATCAGGGCAGGGAGCCTACGAGCAGTACTTC
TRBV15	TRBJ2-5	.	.	CATSRDQRETQYF	TGTGCCACCAGCAGAGATCAGAGGGAGACCCAGTACTTC
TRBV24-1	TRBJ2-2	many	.	CATSDLENTGELFF	TGTGCCACCAGTGATTTAGAGAACACCGGGGAGCTGTTTTTT
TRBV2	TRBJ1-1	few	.	CASSDEGWGTEAFF	TGTGCCAGCAGTGATGAGGGATGGGGCACTGAAGCTTTCTTT
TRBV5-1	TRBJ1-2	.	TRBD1	CASSISGTGVYGYTF	TGCGCCAGCAGCATCTCCGGGACAGGGGTCTATGGCTACACCTTC
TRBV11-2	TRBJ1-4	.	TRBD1	CASSLLIWTGTNEKLFF	TGTGCCAGCAGCTTGCTGATATGGACAGGGACTAATGAAAAACTGTTTTTT
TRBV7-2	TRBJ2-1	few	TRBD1	CPSSLGQGVTYEQFF	TGTCCCAGCAGCTTGGGACAGGGTGTCACGTATGAGCAGTTCTTC
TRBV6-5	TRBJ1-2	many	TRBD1	CASRPDRGSFGYTF	TGTGCCAGCAGACCGGACAGGGGGTCGTTTGGCTACACCTTC
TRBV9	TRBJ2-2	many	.	CASSPRLLAGELFF	TGTGCCAGCAGCCCCCGCCTTTTGGCCGGGGAGCTGTTTTTT
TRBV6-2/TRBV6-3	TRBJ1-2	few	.	CASSPPNRGDYGYTF	TGTGCCAGCAGCCCACCAAATCGAGGGGACTATGGCTACACCTTC
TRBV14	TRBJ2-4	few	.	CASSQDSGAKNIQYF	TGTGCCAGCAGCCAAGACAGCGGTGCCAAAAACATTCAGTACTTC
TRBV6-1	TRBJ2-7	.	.	CASSDLPLPLYF	TGTGCCAGCAGTGATTTACCCCTACCCTTATACTTC
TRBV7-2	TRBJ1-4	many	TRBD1	CASSWRQGRNEKLFF	TGTGCCAGCAGCTGGAGACAGGGGCGGAATGAAAAACTGTTTTTT
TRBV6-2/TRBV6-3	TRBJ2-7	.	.	CASTRDGGSYEQYF	TGTGCCAGCACCCGGGACGGAGGCTCCTACGAGCAGTACTTC
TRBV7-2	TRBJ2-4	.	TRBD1	CASSVGQQYGIQYF	TGTGCCAGCAGTGTGGGACAGCAGTACGGCATTCAGTACTTC
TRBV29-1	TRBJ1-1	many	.	CSVVPGVNTEAFF	TGCAGCGTTGTTCCTGGGGTGAACACTGAAGCTTTCTTT
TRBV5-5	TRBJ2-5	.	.	CASSLAPSVQETQYF	TGTGCCAGCAGCTTGGCGCCTAGCGTACAAGAGACCCAGTACTTC
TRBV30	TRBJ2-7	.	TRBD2	CAWTHGEGLAGFGDEQYF	TGTGCCTGGACCCATGGAGAGGGGTTAGCGGGATTTGGCGACGAGCAGTACTTC
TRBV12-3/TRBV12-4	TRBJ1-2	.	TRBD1	CASSPAGTEINYGYTF	TGTGCCAGCTCACCGGCCGGGACAGAGATTAACTATGGCTACACCTTC
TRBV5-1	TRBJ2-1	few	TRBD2	CASSPSGAWGNEQFF	TGCGCCAGCAGCCCCAGCGGGGCTTGGGGCAATGAGCAGTTCTTC
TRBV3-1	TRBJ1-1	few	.	CASSQDPPGTEAFF	TGTGCCAGCAGCCAAGATCCCCCGGGCACTGAAGCTTTCTTT
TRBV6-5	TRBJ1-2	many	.	CASSARPEYGYTF	TGTGCCAGCAGCGCCAGACCGGAGTATGGCTACACCTTC
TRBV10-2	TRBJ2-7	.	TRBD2	CASRHLGTSGSYEQYF	TGCGCCAGCAGGCACTTAGGGACTAGCGGGAGCTACGAGCAGTACTTC
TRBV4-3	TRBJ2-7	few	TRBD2	CASSQALAGMYEQYF	TGCGCCAGCAGCCAAGCCCTAGCGGGAATGTACGAGCAGTACTTC
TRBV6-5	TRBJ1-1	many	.	CASSPRRQRNTEAFF	TGTGCCAGCAGCCCCCGGAGGCAGCGGAACACTGAAGCTTTCTTT
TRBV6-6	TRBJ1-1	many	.	CASSSLPDQGNTEAFF	TGTGCCAGCAGTTCTCTACCCGACCAAGGGAACACTGAAGCTTTCTTT
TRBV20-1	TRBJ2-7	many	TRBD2	CSAPHHGLAGSFYEQYF	TGCAGTGCTCCCCATCACGGACTAGCGGGAAGCTTCTACGAGCAGTACTTC
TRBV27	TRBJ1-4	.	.	CASSRDKYEKLFF	TGTGCCAGCAGCCGGGACAAGTATGAAAAACTGTTTTTT
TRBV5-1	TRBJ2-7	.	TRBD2	CASSRESGRSSYEQYF	TGCGCCAGCAGCCGAGAAAGCGGGAGATCCTCCTACGAGCAGTACTTC
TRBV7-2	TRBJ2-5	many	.	CASSRSGGMGETQYF	TGTGCCAGCAGTAGAAGTGGGGGGATGGGAGAGACCCAGTACTTC
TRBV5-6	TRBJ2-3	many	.	CASSLGITTGTDTQYF	TGTGCCAGCAGCTTGGGAATCACCACGGGGACAGATACGCAGTATTTT
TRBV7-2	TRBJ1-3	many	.	CASRPAVYPVGNTIYF	TGTGCCAGTCGACCGGCGGTTTATCCAGTAGGAAACACCATATATTTT
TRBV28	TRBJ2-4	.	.	CASSLYVDVAKNIQYF	TGTGCCAGCAGTTTATACGTGGATGTAGCCAAAAACATTCAGTACTTC
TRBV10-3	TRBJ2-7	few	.	CAISVGENYEQYF	TGTGCCATCAGTGTAGGTGAAAACTACGAGCAGTACTTC
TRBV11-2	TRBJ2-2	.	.	CASSFIDSGELFF	TGTGCCAGCAGCTTTATTGATAGCGGGGAGCTGTTTTTT
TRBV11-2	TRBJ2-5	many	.	CASSLVRLETQYF	TGTGCCAGCAGCTTAGTTCGATTAGAGACCCAGTACTTC
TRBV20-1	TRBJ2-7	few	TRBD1	CSASGDRGEVSYEQYF	TGCAGTGCCAGTGGGGACAGGGGGGAGGTCTCCTACGAGCAGTACTTC
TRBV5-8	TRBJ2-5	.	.	CASSLALVRGQETQYF	TGTGCCAGCAGCTTGGCGTTAGTCCGGGGACAAGAGACCCAGTACTTC
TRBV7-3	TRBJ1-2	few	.	CASSQGNLGGYTF	TGTGCCAGCAGTCAGGGGAATTTGGGCGGCTACACCTTC
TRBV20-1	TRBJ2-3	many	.	CSAHRASGFTDTQYF	TGCAGTGCCCACAGGGCTAGCGGATTTACAGATACGCAGTATTTT
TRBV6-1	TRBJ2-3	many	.	CASSRLGQTSTDTQYF	TGTGCCAGCAGTAGATTAGGACAGACTAGCACAGATACGCAGTATTTT
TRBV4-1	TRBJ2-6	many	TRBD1	CASSQGQGAGANVLTF	TGCGCCAGCAGCCAAGGACAGGGAGCTGGGGCCAACGTCCTGACTTTC
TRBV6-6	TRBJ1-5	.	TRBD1	CASSSTGGHYSNQPQHF	TGTGCCAGCAGCTCCACAGGGGGGCACTATAGCAATCAGCCCCAGCATTTT
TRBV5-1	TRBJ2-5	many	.	CASSDGGHLIRETQYF	TGCGCCAGCAGCGACGGAGGGCATCTCATTCGGGAGACCCAGTACTTC
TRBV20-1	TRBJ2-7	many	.	CSGEEGAGKQYF	TGCAGCGGGGAGGAGGGTGCGGGAAAGCAGTACTTC
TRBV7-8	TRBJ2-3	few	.	CASSLVVATDTQYF	TGTGCCAGCAGCTTAGTGGTAGCAACAGATACGCAGTATTTT
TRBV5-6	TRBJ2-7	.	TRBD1	CASSLGPTFGQGISYEQYF	TGTGCCAGCAGCTTGGGACCAACCTTCGGACAGGGGATTTCCTACGAGCAGTACTTC
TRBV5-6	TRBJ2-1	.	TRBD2	CASSALAGVNEQFF	TGTGCCAGCAGCGCTCTAGCGGGAGTGAATGAGCAGTTCTTC
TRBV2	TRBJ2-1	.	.	CAFGRGDNEQFF	TGTGCCTTCGGACGTGGGGACAATGAGCAGTTCTTC
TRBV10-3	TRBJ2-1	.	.	CAINPRGANEQFF	TGTGCCATCAATCCCAGGGGGGCGAATGAGCAGTTCTTC